This TCR beta chain came from a study of T cells in Graves' hyperthyroidism and ophthalmopathy. Study summary: Peripheral blood samples were taken at initial diagnosis, prior to any treatment. Study-level results: Most thyroid clonotypes with frequency above 0.001 were detected in blood.

This clonotype has at least ten counts. Its cognate antigen is unknown. Graves' hyperthyroidism was deemed stable absent ophthalmopathy progression within 18 months. Researchers amplified the TCR beta CDR3 regions from RNA transcripts. An initial round of RT-PCR targeting the TCR CDR3 relied on the HTBI primer set. MiXCR was run by TCRdb on the multiplex PCR reads, yielding one entry per CDR3 protein. Counted here are nearly 110,000 distinct CDR3 sequences, 15% to 20% occurring once; the ten biggest clones make up around 42%. CDR3 length: 15 residues. The germline V gene has CDR1 SNHLY and CDR2 FYNNEI. V was trimmed by 6 bases and J by 2 bases, leaving 14 bases between them.

The sample consisted of blood. This sequence was found in a woman aged 50 to 60 with Graves' hyperthyroidism. The rearrangement joins TRBV2 to TRBJ1-5, with a weak D call TRBD1 (6 bases). The CDR3 loop is CASREQGGGNQPQHF. In DNA, the CDR3 is TGTGCCAGCAGAGAACAGGGAGGAGGCAATCAGCCCCAGCATTTT.